This is a list of T cell receptor beta chains from one sample in a study of lung T cells in sarcoidosis with Löfgren's syndrome. From the reads, TCRdb called clonotypes with MiXCR, one entry per CDR3 protein. The repertoire holds 15,000 to 25,000 distinct CDR3 sequences, less than 25% seen once, with 4.1% in the top ten. The sequencing input was CD4+ T cells from PBMCs. The source of these receptors is a human donor with sarcoidosis (Löfgren's syndrome or another form), or a control subject (not recorded which). The CDR3 runs from the conserved cysteine through the conserved F or W. Each record gives: D gene, clone size, V gene, CDR3 length, J gene, CDR3 DNA, CDR3 protein. A D gene is named only where the DNA matches it firmly. Size tells how often a clone was seen (once, few, many) or the class of an expanded clone, and some rows leave it out.

TRBD2	NA	TRBV4-3	17	TRBJ2-4	TGCGCCAGCAGCCAAGATTTCGGGGGGGGCCGTGTAAACATTCAGTACTTC	CASSQDFGGGRVNIQYF
TRBD1	NA	TRBV6-1	15	TRBJ1-1	TGTGCCAGCAGAGATACGAGACAGGGGATCACTGAGGCTTTCTTT	CASRDTRQGITEAFF
NA	NA	TRBV20-1	15	TRBJ2-4	TGCAGTGCTAGACTGGGGGCCGGAGCCAAAAACATTCAGTACTTC	CSARLGAGAKNIQYF
NA	NA	TRBV7-2	16	TRBJ2-2	TGTGCCAGCAGCAAACGTGGGTCCGCGGACACCGGGGAGTTGTTTTTT	CASSKRGSADTGELFF
NA	many	TRBV3-1	13	TRBJ2-3	TGTGCCAGCAGCCAAGCTAACGCAGATACGCAGTATTTT	CASSQANADTQYF
TRBD2	NA	TRBV20-1	13	TRBJ2-1	TGCAGTGCTACCCGGACTAGCCCGAATGGGCAGTTCTTC	CSATRTSPNGQFF
NA	many	TRBV12-3/TRBV12-4	14	TRBJ2-7	TGTGCCAGCACCGGGACGGTAAGCTCCTACGAGCAGTACTTC	CASTGTVSSYEQYF
TRBD1	medium-sized	TRBV6-1	17	TRBJ2-1	TGTGCCAGCAGTGAAGCGGGCAGGGACAGGGCGGTCTATGAGCAGTTCTTC	CASSEAGRDRAVYEQFF
NA	few	TRBV30	14	TRBJ2-3	TGTGCCTGGAGTGTAGGGGGGGGTACAGATACGCAGTATTTT	CAWSVGGGTDTQYF
TRBD2	medium-sized	TRBV6-6	15	TRBJ2-5	TGTGCCAGCAGTTACTCAAGCGGGGGACAAGAGACCCAGTACTTC	CASSYSSGGQETQYF
TRBD1	many	TRBV7-2	15	TRBJ1-3	TGTGCCAGCAGCCTAACAGGGGGCTCTGGAAACACCATATATTTT	CASSLTGGSGNTIYF
NA	medium-sized	TRBV27	13	TRBJ1-1	TGTGCCAGCAGTTTAAGTGTCGACACTGAAGCTTTCTTT	CASSLSVDTEAFF
NA	many	TRBV4-3	14	TRBJ2-6	TGCGCCAGCAGCCAAGATAATGGGGCCAACGTCCTGACTTTC	CASSQDNGANVLTF
NA	many	TRBV15	15	TRBJ1-5	TGTGCCACCAGCAGAGAATATACTGGGAATCAGCCCCAGCATTTT	CATSREYTGNQPQHF
NA	many	TRBV7-9	14	TRBJ2-5	TGTGCCAGCAGCTTGGGCTCTCTGAGGGAGACCCAGTACTTC	CASSLGSLRETQYF
NA	many	TRBV2	15	TRBJ2-3	TGTGCCAGCAGCGAAGGGGGGGGACGCACAGATACGCAGTATTTT	CASSEGGGRTDTQYF
NA	few	TRBV5-6	18	TRBJ2-1	TGTGCCAGCAGCTTTGGGGGTCGTGGATTACCCTCCTACAATGAGCAGTTCTTC	CASSFGGRGLPSYNEQFF
NA	many	TRBV20-1	12	TRBJ1-2	TGCAGTGCTAAACAGCACAACTATGGCTACACCTTC	CSAKQHNYGYTF
NA	many	TRBV11-2	11	TRBJ2-1	TGTGCCAGCAGCCCAATGACAACCCAGTTCTTC	CASSPMTTQFF
NA	many	TRBV5-1	14	TRBJ2-1	TGCGCCAGCAGCTTGGTCGCGGACAACAATGAGCAGTTCTTC	CASSLVADNNEQFF
NA	few	TRBV6-1	13	TRBJ1-1	TGTGTCAACAGTGACCCCGGGGGCACTGAAGCTTTCTTT	CVNSDPGGTEAFF
NA	once	TRBV29-1	14	TRBJ2-1	TGCAGCGATGGGGTTAGAGCGGCCCACGGTGAGCAGTTCTTC	CSDGVRAAHGEQFF
TRBD2	many	TRBV12-3/TRBV12-4	14	TRBJ2-7	TGTGCCAGCAGTCGGGGTGCGGGAGCTATCGAGCAGTACTTC	CASSRGAGAIEQYF
NA	many	TRBV12-3/TRBV12-4	13	TRBJ2-5	TGTGCCAGCAGTCACCAGGTCAAAGAGACCCAGTACTTC	CASSHQVKETQYF
NA	many	TRBV7-2	15	TRBJ2-3	TGTGCCAGCAGCTTAGTTAGAACTAGCACAGATACGCAGTATTTT	CASSLVRTSTDTQYF
NA	many	TRBV28	17	TRBJ2-5	TGTGCCAGCAGTTTTCTCACCCCCCGGGACCGTGACGGGACCCAGTACTTC	CASSFLTPRDRDGTQYF
TRBD1	many	TRBV5-1	15	TRBJ2-1	TGCGCCAGCAGCTTAGAGGACAGGGAAAACAATGAGCAGTTCTTC	CASSLEDRENNEQFF
TRBD1	many	TRBV28	14	TRBJ1-2	TGTGCCAGCAGTTTACTACAGGGGTCCTATGGCTACACCTTC	CASSLLQGSYGYTF
NA	many	TRBV7-9	16	TRBJ2-5	TGTGCCAGCAGCCGCCTCCGCGGACAGTCTCAAGAGACCCAGTACTTC	CASSRLRGQSQETQYF
NA	many	TRBV5-1	16	TRBJ1-5	TGCGCCAGCAGCTTGGGTAACCTGGGCAGCAATCAGCCCCAGCATTTT	CASSLGNLGSNQPQHF
NA	medium-sized	TRBV15	17	TRBJ2-3	TGTGCCACCAGCAGCACCACAAGGAGTTCGGGAACAGATACGCAGTATTTT	CATSSTTRSSGTDTQYF
NA	NA	TRBV10-3	12	TRBJ1-4	TGTGCCATCAGCCTAGTGGGGGAAAAACTGTTTTTT	CAISLVGEKLFF
NA	many	TRBV25-1	16	TRBJ1-4	TGTGCCAGCACCCCCTTGGGAGGGGCCGCAGGTGAAAAACTGTTTTTT	CASTPLGGAAGEKLFF
TRBD1	many	TRBV5-4	13	TRBJ1-2	TGTGCCAGCAGCGACGACAGGGGATATGGCTACACCTTC	CASSDDRGYGYTF
NA	many	TRBV5-1	12	TRBJ2-5	TGCGCCAGCAGCTTGAAGGGGGAGACCCAGTACTTC	CASSLKGETQYF
NA	many	TRBV7-2	18	TRBJ2-7	TGTGCCAGCAGCTTACAGGTTAACCCGACACTTCAGAACTACGAGCAGTACTTC	CASSLQVNPTLQNYEQYF
NA	many	TRBV2	12	TRBJ1-1	TGTGCCAGCAGTGATGCTGACACTGAAGCTTTCTTT	CASSDADTEAFF
TRBD2	many	TRBV12-3/TRBV12-4	13	TRBJ2-2	TGTGCCAGTCGACTAGCCGACACCGGGGAGCTGTTTTTT	CASRLADTGELFF
NA	many	TRBV7-3	13	TRBJ2-3	TGTGCCAGCAGCTTTGATTACACAGATACGCAGTATTTT	CASSFDYTDTQYF
TRBD1	many	TRBV2	13	TRBJ2-3	TGTGCCAGCCGATTACAGGGGATAGATACGCAGTATTTT	CASRLQGIDTQYF
TRBD1	NA	TRBV6-1	14	TRBJ2-7	TGTGCCAGCAGAGCCGGGACAGGGGTCAACGAGCAGTACTTC	CASRAGTGVNEQYF
TRBD1	many	TRBV28	15	TRBJ1-5	TGTGCCAGCAGTTCTCAGGGGGGCGGCAATCAGCCCCAGCATTTT	CASSSQGGGNQPQHF
TRBD2	NA	TRBV6-4	15	TRBJ2-3	TGTGCCAGCAGGGGGACTAGCGGGGCCACAGATACGCAGTATTTT	CASRGTSGATDTQYF
NA	many	TRBV7-9	15	TRBJ1-3	TGTGCCAGCAGCTTACGGGAACACTCCGGAAACACCATATATTTT	CASSLREHSGNTIYF
NA	NA	TRBV2	15	TRBJ1-5	TGTGCCAGCAGTACACAGGGACGAGGCAATCAGCCCCAGCATTTT	CASSTQGRGNQPQHF
NA	few	TRBV7-2	15	TRBJ2-3	TGTGCCAGCAGCTTAGCGCTGATACGTGTAGATACGCAGTATTTT	CASSLALIRVDTQYF
NA	few	TRBV5-1	13	TRBJ2-7	TGCGCCAGCAGCTTTCAAGAGACAGGCGAGCAGTACTTC	CASSFQETGEQYF
TRBD1	many	TRBV28	16	TRBJ2-7	TGTGCCAGCAGTCGACCGAGACAGGGGGCCACGTACGAGCAGTACTTC	CASSRPRQGATYEQYF
NA	many	TRBV5-1	15	TRBJ1-3	TGCGCCAGCAGCTTGGCCGCAGGGAGGAGAAACACCATATATTTT	CASSLAAGRRNTIYF
NA	many	TRBV11-2	16	TRBJ2-3	TGTGCCAGCAGCCCCCCTTTGATAACTAGCACAGATACGCAGTATTTT	CASSPPLITSTDTQYF
NA	medium-sized	TRBV6-1	14	TRBJ1-5	TGTGCCACTCGTCGGGAGTCTAACAATCAGCCCCAGCATTTT	CATRRESNNQPQHF
TRBD2	many	TRBV11-2	15	TRBJ2-3	TGTGCCAGCAGCTTAGTAGCGGGGGTGAAGGATACGCAGTATTTT	CASSLVAGVKDTQYF
TRBD1	medium-sized	TRBV6-1	15	TRBJ1-5	TGTGCCAGCAGGCGGACAGGGTCGGGCAATCAGCCCCAGCATTTT	CASRRTGSGNQPQHF
TRBD2	NA	TRBV30	16	TRBJ2-1	TGTGCCTGGAGTGGGACTAGCGGGCCCTCCTACAATGAGCAGTTCTTC	CAWSGTSGPSYNEQFF
NA	many	TRBV29-1	13	TRBJ2-7	TGCAGCGTTCTCCCGGGGAGCGGCTACGAGCAGTACTTC	CSVLPGSGYEQYF
TRBD2	many	TRBV10-3	15	TRBJ2-5	TGTGCCATCAGTGCCGCGGGAGGGGGCGCAGAGACCCAGTACTTC	CAISAAGGGAETQYF
NA	many	TRBV12-3/TRBV12-4	13	TRBJ1-1	TGTGCCAGCAGACCTGACACGGGCACTGAAGCTTTCTTT	CASRPDTGTEAFF
TRBD1	many	TRBV19	15	TRBJ1-5	TGTGCCAGTAGTGACAGGGGCGATGGCAATCAGCCCCAGCATTTT	CASSDRGDGNQPQHF
TRBD1	NA	TRBV19	14	TRBJ2-7	TGTGCCAGTGGCTGGGGTCAGGGGGTCTTCGAGCAGTACTTC	CASGWGQGVFEQYF